This T cell receptor beta chain derives from a study of blood T cell repertoires in COVID-19. Study-level background: Samples taken during acute and convalescent COVID-19 were collected in the United States, Italy and Spain. Sources were T cells, B-cell-depleted T cells, or PBMCs; the material itself was cDNA or gDNA.

In the study's own analysis: It was from reference gene primer amplification that nucleated cell counts were estimated. Clones were read by immunoSEQ multiplex PCR, and TCRdb kept only the in-frame ones, dropping some. V and J calls and clone size are given by that table; D and trimming were obtained from the DNA. The table lists 150,000 to 200,000 clones, 80% to 90% of them singletons. V trimming: 5 bases; J trimming: 7 bases; junction bases outside the gene matches: 9. CDR3 length equals 16 residues. The germline V gene has CDR1 SGHRS and CDR2 YFSETQ. The sample consisted of peripheral blood. This sequence joins TRBV5-1 and TRBJ2-1; 13 bases agree with TRBD2. The receptor was derived from a woman aged 45 to 65 with acute or convalescent COVID-19. CDR3: CASSDRTSGRSNEQFF. The CDR3 bases are TGCGCCAGCAGTGACCGGACTAGCGGGAGATCTAATGAGCAGTTCTTC.